The 21 T cell receptor beta chains reported below all come from one sample, sequenced in a study of T-cell reconstitution after alpha-beta-depleted transplantation in children. A library of TCRbeta sequences, prepared with unique molecular identifiers, was generated. TCRdb reprocessed the PCR reads with MiXCR, giving one entry per CDR3 protein. Here the sample spans fewer than 1 million distinct CDR3 sequences, roughly 16% being singletons. The material was PBMCs, mostly from graft donor cells, obtained 360 days after TCRalphabeta/CD19-depleted stem cell transplant. These receptors originate from a male patient younger than 18 who had a stem cell transplant for acute lymphoblastic leukemia, so the T cells may come from the graft donor.

This clonotype was recorded a few times. The rearrangement links TRBV9 to TRBJ1-3; D perhaps matches TRBD1 (5 bases). The germline CDR1 and CDR2 sequences are SGDLS and YYNGEE. The length of the CDR3 is 17 residues. The V and J ends lost 2 bases and 1 base respectively, with 16 bases between them. The CDR3 region has the DNA TGTGCCAGCAGCGTCGAGGGGACCGCTAATTCTGGAAACACCATATATTTT. Encoded protein: CASSVEGTANSGNTIYF.

This clonotype was seen more than once but under ten times. This chain links TRBV27 with TRBJ2-1; 13 bases map to TRBD2. This CDR3 is 16 amino acids long. V lost 6 bases, J lost 8 bases, and 10 bases stayed unmatched. Germline CDR1 MNHEY, CDR2 SMNVEV (reference sequence). Here the CDR3 reads CASSLGLAGVFDEQFF. In DNA, the CDR3 is TGTGCCAGCAGCCTAGGACTAGCGGGAGTATTTGATGAGCAGTTCTTC.

The genes are TRBV25-1 and TRBJ1-2; a possible D gene is TRBD1 (5 bases). The CDR3 is made up of 14 amino acids. V was trimmed by 2 bases and J by 2 bases, leaving 9 bases between them. Germline V gives CDR1 MGHDK, CDR2 SYGVNS. CDR3 DNA sequence: TGTGCCAGCAGTGAAATTCAGGGAAACTATGGCTACACCTTC. Translated: CASSEIQGNYGYTF.

This clonotype was detected a few times. The rearrangement uses TRBV20-1 and TRBJ2-7, with 9 bases lining up with TRBD2. CDR1 is DFQATT and CDR2 is SNEGSKA in the germline V gene (reference sequence). The junction had 7 bases not matched to a gene; V was cut back by 5 bases and J by 2 bases. The CDR3 sequence is 14 residues long. The CDR3 spells CSAPRLADTYEQYF. CDR3 sequence (DNA): TGCAGTGCTCCCCGACTAGCGGATACCTACGAGCAGTACTTC.

In its sample, this clonotype was seen a few times. The genes are TRBV5-1 and TRBJ2-3, with a weak D call TRBD2 (5 bases). The CDR3 covers 13 residues. Per the germline V gene, CDR1 is SGHRS and CDR2 is YFSETQ. V dropped 0 bases and J dropped 7 bases, with 9 bases sitting between them. DNA for the CDR3: TGCGCCAGCAGCTTGGCCGAGACTAATACGCAGTATTTT. This translates into CASSLAETNTQYF.

The chain couples TRBV4-2 to TRBJ2-5, with 10 bases fitting TRBD2. The V gene end was trimmed by 1 base and the J gene end by 4 bases; junction bases not matched to a gene: 9. CDR1 is LGHNA, CDR2 YNFKEQ, per germline. This CDR3 is 17 amino acids long. The CDR3 reads CASSQARIAGGSETQYF. As DNA, the CDR3 is TGTGCCAGCAGCCAAGCGAGAATAGCGGGAGGATCAGAGACCCAGTACTTC.

The CDR3 DNA reads as TGTGCCCAGGCGAGCTTTAGCACCTACAATGAGCAGTTCTTC. Protein sequence: CAQASFSTYNEQFF. This chain links TRBV12-3 or TRBV12-4 with TRBJ2-1; D is unresolved. CDR3 length: 14 residues. V shed 11 bases and J shed 2 bases, with 16 bases lying between them.

This rearrangement joins TRBV6-5 to TRBJ2-2; TRBD2 matches at 7 bases. This CDR3 is built from 15 residues. CDR1 and CDR2 (germline): MNHEY, SVGAGI. V was clipped by 2 bases and J by 3 bases; unmatched bases: 3. CDR3 sequence reads: CASSYIGRDTGELFF. The CDR3 bases are TGTGCCAGCAGTTACATTGGGAGGGACACCGGGGAGCTGTTTTTT.

The V call is TRBV10-3, the J call TRBJ1-4; no reliable D call. There are 13 residues in the CDR3. Trimming left V 6 bases short and J 3 bases short, with 8 bases between. CDR1 ENHRY and CDR2 SYGVKD come from the germline V gene. The CDR3 sequence is CAIRMSPNEKLFF. The CDR3 region has the DNA TGTGCCATCAGGATGTCACCTAATGAAAAACTGTTTTTT.

The chain recombines TRBV11-2 with TRBJ2-3; 9 bases are shared with TRBD2. The CDR3 length is 14 residues. Germline V gene sequence: CDR1 SGHAT, CDR2 FQNNGV. V lost 5 bases and J lost 5; bases outside the gene matches: 5. CDR3 amino acids: CASSLGTSLDTQYF. The CDR3 DNA reads TGTGCCAGCAGCCTCGGGACTAGCCTAGATACGCAGTATTTT. Combining the CDR3 with reference TRBV11-2 and TRBJ2-3 gives the whole variable domain EAGVAQSPRYKIIEKRQSVAFWCNPISGHATLYWYQQILGQGPKLLIQFQNNGVVDDSQLPKDRFSAERLKGVDSTLKIQPAKLEDSAVYLCASSLGTSLDTQYFGPGTRLTVL.

This clonotype was observed a few times. The chain carries TRBV10-2 and TRBJ2-1; D gene ambiguous. Trimming stripped 6 bases from V and 0 bases from J, with 9 bases between. The CDR3 loop spans 14 amino acids. Germline-derived CDR1 and CDR2 are WSHSY and SAAADI. CDR3 DNA: TGCGCCAGCAGACCTTCTTCCTCCTACAATGAGCAGTTCTTC. This codes for CASRPSSSYNEQFF.

This sequence joins TRBV27 and TRBJ2-7, with D unclear. Germline CDR1 is MNHEY and CDR2 is SMNVEV (reference sequence). The V end lost 3 bases, the J end lost 3 bases, and 9 bases lay between the germline ends. This CDR3 spans 13 amino acids. CDR3 in DNA: TGTGCCAGCAGTTTTTTGGGGAACTACGAGCAGTACTTC. It translates to CASSFLGNYEQYF.

This clonotype has more than one count but fewer than ten. The chain joins TRBV20-1 to TRBJ2-1; TRBD2 might be the D (6 bases). V was shortened by 0 bases and J by 14 bases, with 14 bases between the two germline ends. CDR1 and CDR2 (germline): DFQATT, SNEGSKA (reference sequence). The CDR3 extends over 12 amino acids. In DNA, the CDR3 is TGCAGTGCTAGAGATCACGGCGGGGCGGAGTTCTTC. It is translated as CSARDHGGAEFF.

In this sample, this clonotype turned up a few times. The J gene is TRBJ2-7, the V gene TRBV20-1; TRBD1 or TRBD2 may be the D gene (5 bases each). The CDR3 has 13 residues. Germline CDR1 is DFQATT and CDR2 is SNEGSKA (reference sequence). The CDR3 reads CSTQEGPIYEQYF. CDR3 nucleotides: TGCTCCACTCAAGAGGGACCCATCTACGAGCAGTACTTC.

This clonotype has at least ten counts. This chain links TRBV5-1 with TRBJ2-7; D may correspond to TRBD1 or TRBD2 (5 bases each). The CDR3 consists of 15 residues. CDR1 SGHRS and CDR2 YFSETQ come from the germline V gene. V lost 2 bases and J lost 2, with 14 bases in between. The CDR3 nucleotides read TGCGCCAGCAGCTTCTCCGGGACGGCAACCTACGAGCAGTACTTC. Translated: CASSFSGTATYEQYF.

This sequence joins TRBV12-5 and TRBJ2-5; TRBD1 or TRBD2 may be the D gene (5 bases each). Trimming took off 1 base at V and 5 bases at J, with 8 bases between the two ends. The CDR3 has 13 amino acids. Germline V lookup: CDR1 LGHNT, CDR2 FRNRAP. CDR3 coding DNA: TGTGCTAGTGGTTTGGGGGACCGGGAGACCCAGTACTTC. This codes for CASGLGDRETQYF.

The chain combines TRBV15 with TRBJ2-7; D is perhaps TRBD2 (6 bases). Per the germline V gene, CDR1 is LNHNV and CDR2 is YYDKDF (reference sequence). This CDR3 has 18 amino acids. V was shortened by 1 base and J by 4 bases, with 23 bases between the two germline ends. The CDR3 bases are TGTGCCACCAGCAGAGCCCTAGGGGCCAGGTACGGACTATACGAGCAGTACTTC. Protein: CATSRALGARYGLYEQYF. Variable domain in full (rest from reference TRBV15 and TRBJ2-7): DAMVIQNPRYQVTQFGKPVTLSCSQTLNHNVMYWYQQKSSQAPKLLFHYYDKDFNNEADTPDNFQSRRPNTSFCFLDIRSPGLGDTAMYLCATSRALGARYGLYEQYFGPGTRLTVT.

This clonotype has just a few counts. The chain combines TRBV29-1 with TRBJ2-7; D call uncertain. V was clipped by 5 bases and J by 0 bases, with 17 bases between them. Germline CDR1 SQVTM, CDR2 ANQGSEA. This CDR3 has 15 residues. The CDR3 loop reads CSVRREVGSSYEQYF. CDR3 nucleotides: TGCAGCGTTCGTCGCGAAGTGGGGTCCTCCTACGAGCAGTACTTC.

The sample holds a few counts of this clonotype. The chain carries TRBV7-9 and TRBJ2-3; 8 bases line up with TRBD2. The CDR3 has 17 amino acids. From germline, CDR1 is SEHNR and CDR2 FQNEAQ (reference sequence). Trimming removed 2 bases from V and 0 bases from J; junction bases left unmatched: 7. This chain's CDR3 is CASSLTASGPSTDTQYF. The CDR3 nucleotides read TGTGCCAGCAGCTTAACCGCTAGCGGGCCTAGCACAGATACGCAGTATTTT.

V and J are TRBV7-6 and TRBJ2-3, with TRBD2 identical over 13 bases. The J segment lost 8 bases and the V segment lost 6 bases, leaving 14 bases of the junction unmatched. Germline lookup yields CDR1 SGHVS and CDR2 FNYEAQ. CDR3 length equals 17 residues. The CDR3 region has the DNA TGTGCCAGCAGTTCGTCTCCGGGACTAGCGGGGTTCGGTACGCAGTATTTT. This encodes CASSSSPGLAGFGTQYF.

The chain is built from TRBV11-2 and TRBJ2-3; 7 bases map to TRBD2. V gave up 3 bases and J gave up 5 bases; unmatched junction bases: 17. Germline CDR1 and CDR2: SGHAT and FQNNGV. This CDR3 has 18 residues. The CDR3 DNA is TGTGCCAGCAGCTTCGGCCTTAGGACTAGAGCGTCAGGAGATACGCAGTATTTT. Protein sequence: CASSFGLRTRASGDTQYF. Full variable domain (rest looked up from reference TRBV11-2 and TRBJ2-3): EAGVAQSPRYKIIEKRQSVAFWCNPISGHATLYWYQQILGQGPKLLIQFQNNGVVDDSQLPKDRFSAERLKGVDSTLKIQPAKLEDSAVYLCASSFGLRTRASGDTQYFGPGTRLTVL.